Listed below are T cell receptor beta chains from one sample, sequenced in a study of T cells in Graves' hyperthyroidism and ophthalmopathy. TCRdb independently ran MiXCR on the multiplex PCR reads; one entry per CDR3 protein. In the table there are hundreds of thousands of distinct CDR3 sequences, roughly 40% of which are singletons. The sample consisted of blood. The source is a man between 18 and 29 years old with Graves' hyperthyroidism. Both conserved end residues are part of each CDR3. The order of the fields is clone size, V gene, D gene, J gene, CDR3 protein, CDR3 DNA. The D gene is left open where the match is weak. Only some rows state a clone size, as once, few, many or a class for expanded clones.

>NA|TRBV19|NA|TRBJ2-7
CASSIFGGTTYEQYF
TGTGCCAGTAGTATCTTCGGCGGGACCACCTACGAGCAGTACTTC
>many|TRBV10-2|NA|TRBJ1-1
CASSDSATDLGFF
TGCGCCAGCAGTGATTCGGCAACCGATTTGGGTTTCTTT
>NA|TRBV7-2|NA|TRBJ2-7
CASSLQGGAAYEQYF
TGTGCCAGCAGCTTACAGGGCGGGGCCGCCTACGAGCAGTACTTC
>few|TRBV7-2|NA|TRBJ1-2
CASSLLGAPGYGYTF
TGTGCCAGCAGCTTATTGGGGGCGCCGGGATATGGCTACACCTTC
>NA|TRBV20-1|NA|TRBJ1-1
CSARSGRNTEAFF
TGCAGTGCCAGGAGTGGTCGGAACACTGAAGCTTTCTTT
>NA|TRBV10-1|NA|TRBJ2-3
CASSESLADTQYF
TGCGCCAGCAGTGAGTCACTAGCAGATACGCAGTATTTT
>NA|TRBV4-1|NA|TRBJ1-3
CASSHIEGTIYF
TGCGCCAGCAGCCACATCGAAGGCACCATATATTTT
>NA|TRBV29-1|NA|TRBJ2-5
CSVEDQGIGTQYF
TGCAGCGTTGAAGATCAGGGGATAGGGACCCAGTACTTC
>once|TRBV14|NA|TRBJ2-7
CASVIQDTYEQYF
TGTGCCAGCGTCATACAGGACACCTACGAGCAGTACTTC
>many|TRBV2|NA|TRBJ1-6
CASSPGRANSPLHF
TGTGCCAGCAGTCCGGGACGAGCTAATTCACCCCTCCACTTT
>few|TRBV19|NA|TRBJ2-7
CASKDGNSYEQYF
TGTGCCAGTAAGGACGGGAACTCCTACGAGCAGTACTTC
>NA|TRBV29-1|TRBD1|TRBJ2-7
CSVEVEGQGTGWYEQYF
TGCAGCGTTGAAGTTGAGGGTCAGGGGACAGGGTGGTACGAGCAGTACTTC
>many|TRBV6-4|NA|TRBJ1-5
CASRMDSTSNQPQHF
TGTGCCAGCAGGATGGACAGCACGAGCAATCAGCCCCAGCATTTT
>many|TRBV14|NA|TRBJ1-6
CASSQLINSPLHF
TGTGCCAGCAGCCAACTTATAAATTCACCCCTCCACTTT
>many|TRBV2|TRBD1|TRBJ2-7
CASSADRGREQYF
TGTGCCAGCAGTGCCGACAGGGGTAGGGAGCAGTACTTC
>few|TRBV9|TRBD1|TRBJ1-1
CASSPRTGGPTEAFF
TGTGCCAGCAGCCCCCGGACAGGGGGACCCACTGAAGCTTTCTTT
>few|TRBV6-4|TRBD2|TRBJ2-7
CASRRGECEQYF
TGTGCCAGCAGGCGGGGGGAGTGCGAGCAGTACTTC
>many|TRBV2|NA|TRBJ1-1
CASSGPTRDTEAFF
TGTGCCAGCAGTGGACCAACCCGGGACACTGAAGCTTTCTTT
>NA|TRBV28|NA|TRBJ2-5
CASSSTPGKTQYF
TGTGCCAGCAGTTCTACCCCGGGGAAGACCCAGTACTTC
>NA|TRBV11-2|NA|TRBJ2-7
CASSTRGRGTHEQYF
TGTGCCAGCAGCACACGGGGACGGGGGACCCACGAGCAGTACTTC
>many|TRBV7-2|NA|TRBJ2-5
CASSYSVTGQETQYF
TGTGCCAGCAGCTATAGTGTAACAGGGCAAGAGACCCAGTACTTC
>many|TRBV7-3|NA|TRBJ1-1
CASSLLGANTEAFF
TGTGCCAGCAGCTTACTGGGGGCCAACACTGAAGCTTTCTTT